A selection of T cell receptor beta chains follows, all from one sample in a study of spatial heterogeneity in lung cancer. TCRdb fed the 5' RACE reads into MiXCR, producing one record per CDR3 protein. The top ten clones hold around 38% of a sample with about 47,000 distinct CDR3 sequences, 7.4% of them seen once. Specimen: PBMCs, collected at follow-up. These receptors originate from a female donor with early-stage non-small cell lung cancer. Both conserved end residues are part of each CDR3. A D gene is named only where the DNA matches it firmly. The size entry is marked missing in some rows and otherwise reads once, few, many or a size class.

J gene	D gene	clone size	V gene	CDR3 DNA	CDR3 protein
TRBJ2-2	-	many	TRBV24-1	TGTGCCACCAGTGATCCCGACGGGGACACCGGGGAGCTGTTTTTT	CATSDPDGDTGELFF
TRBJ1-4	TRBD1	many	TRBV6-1	TGTGCCAGCAGACCGGACAGGGTTTATGAAAAACTGTTTTTT	CASRPDRVYEKLFF
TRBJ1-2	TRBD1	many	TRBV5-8	TGTGCCAGCAGCTTGCCCGGACAGGTCTATGGCTACACCTTC	CASSLPGQVYGYTF
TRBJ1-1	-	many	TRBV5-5	TGTGCCAGCAGCGATCGGGGCGACACTGAAGCTTTCTTT	CASSDRGDTEAFF
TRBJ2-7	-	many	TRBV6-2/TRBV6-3	TGTGCCAGCAGTTCTATTACTCGCGAGCAGTACTTC	CASSSITREQYF
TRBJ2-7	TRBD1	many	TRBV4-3	TGCGCCAGCAGCCAAGACAGAGCCGGGACAGGCAAATACGAGCAGTACTTC	CASSQDRAGTGKYEQYF
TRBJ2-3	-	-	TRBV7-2	TGTGCCAGCAGCCCCCGAGTGGGCACAGATACGCAGTATTTT	CASSPRVGTDTQYF
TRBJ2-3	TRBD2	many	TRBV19	TGTGCCAGTAGGACGGGACTAGCGGGGGGAGATACGCAGTATTTT	CASRTGLAGGDTQYF
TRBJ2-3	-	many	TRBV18	TGTGCCAGCTCAACGACCCTACATACAGATACGCAGTATTTT	CASSTTLHTDTQYF
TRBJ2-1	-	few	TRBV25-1	TGTGCCAGCAGCGGGGTTGGAGCCTACAATGAGCAGTTCTTC	CASSGVGAYNEQFF
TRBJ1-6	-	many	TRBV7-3	TGTGCCAGCTCCCGGGGACAAAGTACTTCACCCCTCCACTTT	CASSRGQSTSPLHF
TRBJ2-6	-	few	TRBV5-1	TGCGCCAGCAGCTTGGGGCCAGGACAATCTGGGGCCAACGTCCTGACTTTC	CASSLGPGQSGANVLTF
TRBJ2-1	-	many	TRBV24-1	TGTGCCACCAGTGCCCCGGGACTCAACAATGAGCAGTTCTTC	CATSAPGLNNEQFF
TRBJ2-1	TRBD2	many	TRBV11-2	TGTGCCAGCAGCTTAGGTAGCGGGGTGCCTGAGCAGTTCTTC	CASSLGSGVPEQFF
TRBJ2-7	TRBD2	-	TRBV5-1	TGCGCCAGCAGCAGCCGGGACTACCCCTACGAGCAGTACTTC	CASSSRDYPYEQYF
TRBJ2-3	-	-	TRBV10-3	TGTGCCATCAGTGGGACGGACACGAGCACAGATACGCAGTATTTT	CAISGTDTSTDTQYF
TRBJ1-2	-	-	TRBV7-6	TGTGCCAGCAGCTTAGCGCCACAGGAGCTAGGGGGCTACACCTTC	CASSLAPQELGGYTF
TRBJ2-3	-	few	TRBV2	TGTGCCAGCAGTGAAGGTGGTAGCCGTCAGTATTTT	CASSEGGSRQYF
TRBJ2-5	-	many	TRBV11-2	TGTGCCAGCAGCTTCTCAAACGGGCAAGAGACCCAGTACTTC	CASSFSNGQETQYF
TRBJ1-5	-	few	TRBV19	TGTGCCAGTAGTGTCGTAAGGGGTTTTAGCAATCAGCCCCAGCATTTT	CASSVVRGFSNQPQHF
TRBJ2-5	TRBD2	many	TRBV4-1	TGCGCCAGCAGCCCTATTAGACTAGCCTCGGAGACCCAGTACTTC	CASSPIRLASETQYF
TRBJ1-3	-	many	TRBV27	TGTGCCAGCAGTCCGAGCCCAGGAAACACCATATATTTT	CASSPSPGNTIYF
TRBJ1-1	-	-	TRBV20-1	TGCAGTGCGTTGGGGACGAGGGCAGACATCGGGACTGAAGCTTTCTTT	CSALGTRADIGTEAFF
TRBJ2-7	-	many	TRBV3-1	TGTGCCAGCAGCCAAGTACCCAGCTCCTACGAGCAGTACTTC	CASSQVPSSYEQYF
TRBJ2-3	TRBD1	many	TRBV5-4	TGTGCCAGCAGCCTCCGGGACAGGGGGATAGATACGCAGTATTTT	CASSLRDRGIDTQYF
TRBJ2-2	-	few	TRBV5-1	TGCGCCAGCAGCTTAGAGGGATCCGGGGAGCTGTTTTTT	CASSLEGSGELFF
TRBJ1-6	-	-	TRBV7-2	TGTGCCAGCAGCAAAGGCGTCGGGGGCTCCTATAATTCACCCCTCCACTTT	CASSKGVGGSYNSPLHF